This T cell receptor (beta chain) emerged from a study of T cell responses to AZD1222 COVID-19 vaccine. Germline values: CDR1 MDHEN, CDR2 SYDVKM. The CDR3 is 13 amino acids. V dropped 8 bases and J dropped 5 bases, with 16 bases sitting between them. The repertoire was sequenced with immunoSEQ multiplex PCR; TCRdb's copy has only in-frame clones and lacks some. This table has 100,000 to 150,000 clones, more than 85% appearing once. The TCR sequence derives from an adult who received the AZD1222 COVID-19 vaccine. V and J are TRBV28 and TRBJ2-7, with a possible D match to TRBD2 (6 bases). This material consisted of peripheral blood, taken 28 days after the second AZD1222 dose. CDR3 in DNA: TGTGCCAGCGGGGCCCTGCGGGGCCACGAGCAGTACGTC. It codes for CASGALRGHEQYV.